The clone carrying this TCR beta chain was observed many times. Its antigen is unidentified. This entry comes from a study of response to subunit inactivated influenza vaccine. Germline V gene data show CDR1 as SEHNR and CDR2 as FQNEAQ (reference sequence). V was cut by 4 bases and J by 6 bases, with 7 bases left in between. CDR3 length: 12 residues. General study findings and limits: It was the authors' suggestion that each seasonal influenza vaccination recruits few new T cells.

TCRdb recomputed calls from the RT-PCR reads with MiXCR, one row per CDR3 protein. The sample has about 780,000 distinct CDR3 sequences; roughly 18% are singletons. The V and J genes are TRBV7-9 and TRBJ1-3; D is uncertain. The sequence came from a man over 45 who received an inactivated influenza vaccine. The material was PBMCs from blood, obtained more than 4 days after vaccination. The CDR3 DNA is TGTGCCAGCAGCTCGCAATCAAACACCATATATTTT. This codes for CASSSQSNTIYF.